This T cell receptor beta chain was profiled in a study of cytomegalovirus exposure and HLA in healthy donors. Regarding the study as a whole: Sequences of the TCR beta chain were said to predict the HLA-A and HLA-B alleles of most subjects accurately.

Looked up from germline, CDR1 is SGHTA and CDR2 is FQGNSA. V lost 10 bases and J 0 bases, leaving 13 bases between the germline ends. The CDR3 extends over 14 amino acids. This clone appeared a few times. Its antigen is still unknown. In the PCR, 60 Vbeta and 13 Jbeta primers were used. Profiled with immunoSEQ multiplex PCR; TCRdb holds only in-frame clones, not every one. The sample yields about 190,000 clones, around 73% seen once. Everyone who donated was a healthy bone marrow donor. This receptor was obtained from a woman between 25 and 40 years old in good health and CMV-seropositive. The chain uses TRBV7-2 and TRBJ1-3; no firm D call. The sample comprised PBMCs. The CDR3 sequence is CATVTGASGNTIYF. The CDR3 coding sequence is TGTGCCACCGTGACTGGAGCCTCTGGAAACACCATATATTTT. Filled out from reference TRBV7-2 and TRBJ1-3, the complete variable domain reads GAGVSQSPSNKVTEKGKDVELRCDPISGHTALYWYRQSLGQGLEFLIYFQGNSAPDKSGLPSDRFSAERTGGSVSTLTIQRTQQEDSAVYLCATVTGASGNTIYFGEGSWLTVV.